A single sample gave rise to the 27 T cell receptor beta chains below, sequenced in a study of post-analysis software for immune sequencing data. General study results and limits: About five TRBV segments, including TRBV5-6, TRBV5-1 and TRBV20-1, were more frequent in patients than controls.

Unique molecular identifiers featured in each of the TCR beta cDNA libraries. A single record per CDR3 protein comes from TCRdb applying MiXCR to the PCR reads. The repertoire has hundreds of thousands of distinct CDR3 sequences, 40% to 55% of them found once; the top ten carry roughly an eighth. These receptors lack a known antigen. Material for sequencing was blood. Every receptor here comes from a girl aged 5-17 years with multiple sclerosis.

The chain uses TRBV5-1 and TRBJ2-7; D is possibly TRBD1 (6 bases). With 2 bases removed from V and 0 bases from J, the gap between germline ends came to 15 bases. Germline lookup yields CDR1 SGHRS and CDR2 YFSETQ. The CDR3 spans 16 residues. The CDR3 DNA reads TGCGCCAGCAGCTTTTGGGGGCCGCCCTCCTCCTACGAGCAGTACTTC. It specifies CASSFWGPPSSYEQYF.

V and J are TRBV5-1 and TRBJ2-7; the match to TRBD1 covers 7 bases. Germline trimming cut 1 base from V and 5 bases from J; bases unmatched to any gene: 9. The CDR3 contains 15 residues. In germline, CDR1 is SGHRS, CDR2 YFSETQ. The CDR3 loop reads CASSLRGGAFDEQYF. CDR3 nucleotide sequence: TGCGCCAGCAGCTTGAGAGGGGGCGCGTTCGACGAGCAGTACTTC.

This clonotype has more than one count but fewer than ten. This chain uses TRBV3-1 with TRBJ2-3; the D gene could be TRBD1 or TRBD2 (5 bases each). Trimming left V 5 bases short and J 0 bases short, with 12 bases between. The germline V gene has CDR1 LGHDT and CDR2 YNNKEL (reference sequence). The CDR3 contains 15 residues. CDR3 coding DNA: TGTGCCAGCAGCTGGGACGGGGCTAGCACAGATACGCAGTATTTT. Its protein is CASSWDGASTDTQYF.

The V call is TRBV7-3, the J call TRBJ2-1; 7 nucleotides align to TRBD2. Germline V CDR1 and CDR2: SGHTA, FQGTGA. J lost 4 bases, V lost 0 bases, and 6 bases had no gene match. The CDR3 is 16 residues long. Here the CDR3 reads CASSLTGGLEYNEQFF. For the CDR3, the DNA is TGTGCCAGCAGCTTAACGGGAGGGCTTGAATACAATGAGCAGTTCTTC.

There are a few counts of this clonotype. The chain is built from TRBV7-6 and TRBJ1-4, with 8 bases aligning to TRBD1. The CDR3 totals 15 residues. V gave up 5 bases and J gave up 8 bases; unmatched junction bases: 10. Germline V lookup: CDR1 SGHVS, CDR2 FNYEAQ. The CDR3 DNA is TGTGCCAGCAGCGCCGGACAGGGACGGTTCGAAAAACTGTTTTTT. As protein: CASSAGQGRFEKLFF.

The CDR3 spells CASRYRTSENTDTQYF. CDR3 coding DNA: TGTGCCAGCAGATATAGGACTAGCGAAAACACAGATACGCAGTATTTT. This chain links TRBV6-5 with TRBJ2-3; the match to TRBD2 covers 9 bases. With 6 bases clipped from V and 2 bases from J, the junction kept 9 bases outside the gene matches. The CDR3 loop spans 16 amino acids. Germline CDR1 is MNHEY and CDR2 is SVGAGI.

This clonotype was seen a handful of times. The rearrangement uses TRBV4-2 and TRBJ2-7, with 10 positions matching TRBD2. Germline V gives CDR1 LGHNA, CDR2 YNFKEQ. There are 19 residues in the CDR3. The V and J ends lost 0 bases and 0 bases, in that order; junction bases with no gene match: 11. For the CDR3, the DNA is TGTGCCAGCAGCCAAGAAGGTGGTGGCCTAGCGGGGGCCTCCTACGAGCAGTACTTC. The encoded protein is CASSQEGGGLAGASYEQYF.

The chain has TRBV19 and TRBJ1-2; maybe TRBD1 (5 bases). CDR1 is LNHDA and CDR2 is SQIVND in the germline V gene (reference sequence). Trimming took off 3 bases at V and 4 bases at J, with 12 bases between the two ends. This CDR3 has 14 residues. The DNA of the CDR3 is TGTGCCAGTAGTATCAGGGCCACGAGCTATGGCTACACCTTC. It specifies CASSIRATSYGYTF.

This chain joins TRBV7-9 and TRBJ2-4; 10 bases match TRBD1. The J call may be faulty, since TRBJ2-7 better matches the DNA end. The CDR3 sequence is 15 residues long. Germline-derived CDR1 and CDR2 are SEHNR and FQNEAQ (reference sequence). In nucleotides, the CDR3 is TGTGCCAGCAGCTCGGGACAGGGGACCCTTTACGAGCAGTACTTC. Amino acid sequence: CASSSGQGTLYEQYF.

This clonotype was found a few times. The chain couples TRBV6-2 or TRBV6-3 to TRBJ2-5; D gene ambiguous. Per germline, CDR1 MNHEY and CDR2 SVGEGT. There are 12 residues in the CDR3. The V and J ends lost 4 bases and 1 base respectively, with 4 bases between them. CDR3 sequence: CASSSIQETQYF. The CDR3 nucleotides are TGTGCCAGCAGTTCCATCCAAGAGACCCAGTACTTC.

The V and J genes are TRBV7-2 and TRBJ2-7; D perhaps matches TRBD1 (5 bases). V was cut by 1 base and J by 1 base, with 8 bases left in between. The CDR3 runs to 14 residues. The germline CDR1 and CDR2 sequences are SGHTA and FQGNSA. In DNA form, the CDR3 reads TGTGCCAGCAGCTTAGAAGACAGATCCTACGAGCAGTACTTC. Its translation is CASSLEDRSYEQYF.

This clonotype was seen more than once but under ten times. The chain is built from TRBV7-9 and TRBJ2-7; 11 bases fit TRBD2. V was pared by 6 bases and J by 4 bases, with 8 bases of the junction left unmatched. Germline CDR1 SEHNR, CDR2 FQNEAQ (reference sequence). This CDR3 has 15 residues. CDR3 sequence reads: CASRRLAGSLYEQYF. The CDR3 nucleotides are TGTGCCAGCAGAAGACTAGCGGGATCTTTGTACGAGCAGTACTTC.

Turning to this clonotype: A read error may account for a junction end that differs from germline. This sequence joins TRBV29-1 and TRBJ2-6; D perhaps matches TRBD2 (6 bases). Germline CDR1 reads SQVTM; CDR2 reads ANQGSEA. The CDR3 runs to 13 residues. The CDR3 DNA is TGCAGCGTCATGGGGGGTGGGGCCAACGTCCCGACTTTC. Translating it yields CSVMGGGANVPTF.

The chain is built from TRBV6-6 and TRBJ2-7, with TRBD2 matching 10 bases. The junction had 11 bases not matched to a gene; V was cut back by 5 bases and J by 7 bases. CDR3 length: 15 residues. Germline CDR1 is MNHNY and CDR2 is SVGAGI (reference sequence). The CDR3 region is CASSNKREGQGEQYF. The CDR3 DNA follows: TGTGCCAGCAGTAATAAGCGGGAGGGCCAAGGGGAGCAGTACTTC.

This clonotype occurred a few times. This chain uses TRBV5-1 with TRBJ2-7; D may match TRBD1 or TRBD2 (5 bases each). Trimming cost V 0 bases and J 7 bases, with 20 bases left between them. Germline V gene sequence: CDR1 SGHRS, CDR2 YFSETQ. The CDR3 totals 16 residues. The CDR3 coding sequence is TGCGCCAGCAGCTTGGAATGGTCCAGGGTGTCGGGGGAGCAGTACTTC. It codes for CASSLEWSRVSGEQYF.

On this clonotype: The junction and the germline gene differ at one end; a read error may be behind it. The chain has TRBV7-8 and TRBJ2-5; D may be TRBD2 (5 bases). From germline, CDR1 is SGHVS and CDR2 FQNEAQ. The CDR3 extends over 12 amino acids. CDR3 region: CASSLNGKTQYF. CDR3 nucleotides: TGTGCCAGCAGCCTTAACGGGAAGACGCAGTATTTC.

The chain carries TRBV27 and TRBJ2-7, with D tentatively TRBD1 (5 bases). Trimming shortened V by 4 bases and J by 4 bases, and 17 bases separated the two germline ends. The CDR3 extends over 15 amino acids. Germline V lookup: CDR1 MNHEY, CDR2 SMNVEV (reference sequence). The CDR3 loop is CASSYRRAPLYEQYF. DNA for the CDR3: TGTGCCAGCAGTTACCGCAGGGCGCCGCTATACGAGCAGTACTTC.

The chain links TRBV10-2 to TRBJ2-7; maybe TRBD2 (5 bases). The germline V gene encodes CDR1 WSHSY and CDR2 SAAADI. This CDR3 is 15 amino acids long. V dropped 6 bases and J dropped 5 bases, with 20 bases sitting between them. The chain's CDR3 is CASSAALAAGNEQYF. The CDR3 bases are TGCGCCAGCAGCGCCGCTCTAGCCGCAGGAAACGAGCAGTACTTC.

The chain recombines TRBV7-9 with TRBJ1-1; D is uncertain. V dropped 7 bases and J dropped 0 bases, with 12 bases sitting between them. In germline, CDR1 is SEHNR, CDR2 FQNEAQ (reference sequence). This CDR3 contains 14 residues. The CDR3 DNA reads TGTGCCAGCACCTGGGGTGGACTGAACACTGAAGCTTTCTTT. This sequence encodes CASTWGGLNTEAFF.

The V call is TRBV11-2, the J call TRBJ2-3, with D unclear. V dropped 0 bases and J dropped 1 base, with 8 bases sitting between them. CDR1 is SGHAT, CDR2 FQNNGV, per germline. This CDR3 spans 15 amino acids. DNA of the CDR3: TGTGCCAGCAGCTTAGATCTTGGCGGCACAGATACGCAGTATTTT. This translates into CASSLDLGGTDTQYF.

The chain combines TRBV27 with TRBJ2-5; 8 bases map to TRBD2. Germline CDR1 is MNHEY and CDR2 is SMNVEV (reference sequence). Trimming removed 8 bases from V and 4 bases from J; junction bases left unmatched: 3. The CDR3 totals 12 residues. CDR3 protein: CASGTSPETQYF. The DNA of the CDR3 is TGTGCCAGCGGGACTAGTCCAGAGACCCAGTACTTC.

This clonotype came up a few times. This chain uses TRBV29-1 with TRBJ1-4; D remains unclear. Between the trimmed V and J ends, which lost 5 bases and 6 bases, there was a span of 13 bases. Germline-derived CDR1 and CDR2 are SQVTM and ANQGSEA. This CDR3 has 13 residues. The CDR3: CSVRRRLDEKLFF. CDR3 bases: TGCAGCGTTAGACGGAGACTCGATGAAAAACTGTTTTTT.

This clonotype was recorded only once. The rearrangement joins TRBV28 to TRBJ1-2, with D possibly matching TRBD1 (5 bases). The germline V and J ends were trimmed by 8 bases and 1 base, with 20 bases remaining between them. Germline CDR1 is MDHEN and CDR2 is SYDVKM. The CDR3 runs 16 residues. CDR3 nucleotides: TGTGCCAGCTTGTCCCGGGACGGGATCTTTAACTATGGCTACACCTTC. Translating it yields CASLSRDGIFNYGYTF.

On this clonotype itself: No conserved phenylalanine or tryptophan is present at the end of the CDR3, so a read error is the likely explanation. The V call is TRBV7-2, the J call TRBJ1-2; TRBD1 agrees at 7 bases. The CDR3 has 13 residues. Germline V gene sequence: CDR1 SGHTA, CDR2 FQGNSA. The CDR3 is CASSGTDHYGYTV. In DNA, the CDR3 is TGTGCCAGCAGCGGGACAGACCACTACGGCTACACCGTC.

This clonotype was found many times. The chain links TRBV5-1 to TRBJ2-7, with unresolved D. The CDR3 length is 16 residues. V was trimmed by 4 bases and J by 0 bases, leaving 17 bases between them. The V gene's germline CDR1 is SGHRS and CDR2 YFSETQ. The CDR3 here is CASSPPRQPGSYEQYF. As DNA, the CDR3 is TGCGCCAGCAGCCCCCCCCGTCAACCCGGCTCCTACGAGCAGTACTTC.

The chain links TRBV6-5 to TRBJ2-5, with 7 bases matching TRBD1. The CDR3 covers 14 residues. The V gene's germline CDR1 is MNHEY and CDR2 SVGAGI. The V and J ends lost 6 bases and 11 bases, in that order; junction bases with no gene match: 15. CDR3 sequence reads: CASRGQPSYNEQYF. CDR3 coding DNA: TGTGCCAGCAGGGGACAGCCCTCCTACAATGAGCAGTACTTC.

This clonotype was found once. The chain has TRBV12-3 or TRBV12-4 and TRBJ2-3; possible D gene TRBD1, 6 bases. This CDR3 comprises 17 residues. V dropped 5 bases and J dropped 13 bases, with 31 bases sitting between them. CDR3 sequence reads: CASSPYPDSSSTDAEYF. The DNA of the CDR3 is TGTGCCAGCAGTCCTTACCCGGACAGCTCGAGCACAGATGCGGAGTATTTT.